Listed below are T cell receptor beta chains from one sample, sequenced in a study of regulatory T cells in long-lasting Graves disease. One entry per CDR3 protein, called by TCRdb with MiXCR from the multiplex PCR reads. The data show roughly 410,000 distinct CDR3 sequences, about 15% seen once. This sample was shared with a second study, whose subject was T cells in Graves' hyperthyroidism and ophthalmopathy.

This specimen consisted of peripheral blood mononuclear cells (PBMCs), obtained at new diagnosis, from a patient treated with antithyroid drugs. Every receptor here comes from a woman aged 40 to 50 with Graves disease. CDR3s include the opening cysteine and the closing phenylalanine or tryptophan. D genes are given only for firm matches. Size tells how often a clone was seen (once, few, many) or the class of an expanded clone, and some rows leave it out.

NA	TRBV15	TRBD2	TRBJ2-5	TGTGCCACCAGCAGAGTAAGACTAGCGGGACTACCCCAAGAGACCCAGTACTTC	CATSRVRLAGLPQETQYF
NA	TRBV11-1	TRBD1	TRBJ2-3	TGTGCCAGCAGTCGAGGGACAGGCTTCACAGATACGCAGTATTTT	CASSRGTGFTDTQYF
few	TRBV19	NA	TRBJ2-2	TGTGCCAGTAGTATAAGGGGCACCGGGGAGCTGTTTTTT	CASSIRGTGELFF
many	TRBV28	NA	TRBJ2-5	TGTGCCAGCAGTTTTGGTAACGGGAGAGAAGAGACCCAGTACTTC	CASSFGNGREETQYF
NA	TRBV11-2	NA	TRBJ2-3	TGTGCCAGCAGCTTTGCAGGTAGCGGACCAGATACGCAGTATTTT	CASSFAGSGPDTQYF
NA	TRBV5-1	NA	TRBJ2-1	TGCGCCAGCAGCTTGGATGGTCGCCTAGCGTACTACAATGAGCAGTTCTTC	CASSLDGRLAYYNEQFF
many	TRBV20-1	NA	TRBJ2-3	TGCAGTGCTAGAGACGCCTCGGAGGCTGAAGATACGCAGTATTTT	CSARDASEAEDTQYF
NA	TRBV15	NA	TRBJ1-2	TGTGCCACCAGCAGACCTCCGGGTTCCGCCGGCTACACCTTC	CATSRPPGSAGYTF
many	TRBV2	NA	TRBJ2-2	TGTGCCAGCAGTGAAACAGCTAGCGCCCGGGGGGGGGAGCTGTTTTTT	CASSETASARGGELFF
NA	TRBV27	TRBD1	TRBJ1-5	TGTGCCAGCTGGACAGGCGCGAATCAGCCCCAGCATTTT	CASWTGANQPQHF
few	TRBV5-4	NA	TRBJ2-3	TGTGCCAGCAGCTTGAGGACGGCAAGCACAGATACGCAGTATTTT	CASSLRTASTDTQYF
many	TRBV7-8	TRBD1	TRBJ1-4	TGTGCCAGCAGCAAAAACAGGGGACGGGAAAAACTGTTTTTT	CASSKNRGREKLFF
few	TRBV19	TRBD2	TRBJ2-2	TGTGCCAGCTTACCGGGACTAGCGGGATCCGGGGAGCTGTTTTTT	CASLPGLAGSGELFF
many	TRBV7-2	TRBD2	TRBJ2-1	TGTGCCAGCCGGAGCGGGAGTTACAATGAGCAGTTCTTC	CASRSGSYNEQFF
many	TRBV28	TRBD1	TRBJ2-7	TGTGCCAGCAGTCTACAGGGGTGGTTTTACGAGCAGTACTTC	CASSLQGWFYEQYF
once	TRBV28	TRBD1	TRBJ2-3	TGTGCCAGCGCCTGGACAGGCGGCCACACAGATACGCAGTATTTT	CASAWTGGHTDTQYF
NA	TRBV20-1	TRBD2	TRBJ2-2	TGCAGTGCTCGGAGCGGGAGAAGGACCGGGGAGCTGTTTTTT	CSARSGRRTGELFF
few	TRBV9	TRBD2	TRBJ2-3	TGTGCCAGCAGCGTAGAAGCGGGAGTGGAGACAGATACGCAGTATTTT	CASSVEAGVETDTQYF
NA	TRBV30	NA	TRBJ1-3	TGTGCCTGGATCACCCCTGGGAGCTCTGGAAACACCATATATTTT	CAWITPGSSGNTIYF
many	TRBV18	TRBD1	TRBJ1-2	TGTGCCAGCTCACCGTCGGGACAGCCCTCTAACTATGGCTACACCTTC	CASSPSGQPSNYGYTF
NA	TRBV27	TRBD1	TRBJ2-7	TGTGCCAGCAGTCCTAGACAGGGGGCATTTTACGAGCAGTACTTC	CASSPRQGAFYEQYF
NA	TRBV7-9	TRBD2	TRBJ2-1	TGTGCCAGCAGCTTAGCCGGGACTAGCGAGTACAATGAGCAGTTCTTC	CASSLAGTSEYNEQFF